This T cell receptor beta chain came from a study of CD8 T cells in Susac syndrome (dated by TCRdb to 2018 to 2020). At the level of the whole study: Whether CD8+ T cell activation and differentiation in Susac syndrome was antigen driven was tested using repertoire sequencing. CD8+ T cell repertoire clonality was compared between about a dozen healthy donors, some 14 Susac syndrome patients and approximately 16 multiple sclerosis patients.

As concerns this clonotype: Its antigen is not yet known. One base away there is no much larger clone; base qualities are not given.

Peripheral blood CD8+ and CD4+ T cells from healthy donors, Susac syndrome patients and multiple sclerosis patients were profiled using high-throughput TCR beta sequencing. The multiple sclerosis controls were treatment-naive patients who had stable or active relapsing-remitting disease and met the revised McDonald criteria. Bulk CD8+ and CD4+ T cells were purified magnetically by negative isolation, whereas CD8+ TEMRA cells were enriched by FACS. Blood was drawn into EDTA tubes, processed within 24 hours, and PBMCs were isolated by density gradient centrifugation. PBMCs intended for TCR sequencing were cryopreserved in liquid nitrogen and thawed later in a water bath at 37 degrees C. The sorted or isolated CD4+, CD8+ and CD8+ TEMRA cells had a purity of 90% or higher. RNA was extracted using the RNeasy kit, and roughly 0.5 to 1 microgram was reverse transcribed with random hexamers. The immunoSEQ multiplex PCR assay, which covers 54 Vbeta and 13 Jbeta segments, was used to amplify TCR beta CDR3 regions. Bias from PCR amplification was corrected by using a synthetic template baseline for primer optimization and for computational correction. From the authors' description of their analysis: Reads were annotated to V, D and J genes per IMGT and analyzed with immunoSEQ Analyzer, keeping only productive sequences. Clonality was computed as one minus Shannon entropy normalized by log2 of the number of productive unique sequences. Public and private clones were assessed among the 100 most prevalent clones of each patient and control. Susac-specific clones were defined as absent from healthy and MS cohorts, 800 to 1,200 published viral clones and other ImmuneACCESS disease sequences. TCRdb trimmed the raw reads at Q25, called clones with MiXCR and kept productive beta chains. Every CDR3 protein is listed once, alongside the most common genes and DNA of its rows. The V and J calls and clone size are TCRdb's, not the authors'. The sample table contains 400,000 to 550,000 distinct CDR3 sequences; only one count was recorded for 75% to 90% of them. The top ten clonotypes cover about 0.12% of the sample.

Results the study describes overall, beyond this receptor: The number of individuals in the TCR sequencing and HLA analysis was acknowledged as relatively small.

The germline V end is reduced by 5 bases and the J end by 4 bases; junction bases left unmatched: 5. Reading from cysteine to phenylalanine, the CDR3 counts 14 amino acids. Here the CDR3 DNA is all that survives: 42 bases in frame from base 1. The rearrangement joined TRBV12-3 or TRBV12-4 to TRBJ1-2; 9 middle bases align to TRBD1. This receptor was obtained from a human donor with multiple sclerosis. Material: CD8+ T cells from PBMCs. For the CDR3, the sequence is CASSPGTGPYGYTF. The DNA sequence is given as TGTGCCAGCAGTCCCGGGACAGGGCCCTATGGCTACACCTTC.